The entry below describes one T cell receptor (beta chain). Its specificity is unknown. Every contributor of samples was a Caucasian grown-up residing in Nashville, Tennessee. The sample belongs to a study of shared clonotypes between healthy human individuals. Whole-study results and caveats: Deeper or shallower sequencing was expected to change how clonotypes are shared among donors. Since donors were few, the genetic and exposure-history diversity represented was limited.

In germline, CDR1 is MGHRA, CDR2 YSYEKL. With 1 base removed from V and 0 bases from J, the gap between germline ends came to 6 bases. CDR3 length: 14 amino acids. Assay used: immunoSEQ multiplex PCR; TCRdb lists only in-frame clones, some missing. The sample has about a million clones, approximately 80% seen once; the top ten hold around 1.4%. The clonotype was recovered from a young man in good health. This rearrangement joins TRBV4-1 to TRBJ1-1; D is undetermined. The sample comprised memory CD4+ T cells sorted from blood. Subset described: CD45RA-negative fraction. The CDR3 bases are TGCGCCAGCAGCCAAGGCTTTATGAACACTGAAGCTTTCTTT. It encodes CASSQGFMNTEAFF.